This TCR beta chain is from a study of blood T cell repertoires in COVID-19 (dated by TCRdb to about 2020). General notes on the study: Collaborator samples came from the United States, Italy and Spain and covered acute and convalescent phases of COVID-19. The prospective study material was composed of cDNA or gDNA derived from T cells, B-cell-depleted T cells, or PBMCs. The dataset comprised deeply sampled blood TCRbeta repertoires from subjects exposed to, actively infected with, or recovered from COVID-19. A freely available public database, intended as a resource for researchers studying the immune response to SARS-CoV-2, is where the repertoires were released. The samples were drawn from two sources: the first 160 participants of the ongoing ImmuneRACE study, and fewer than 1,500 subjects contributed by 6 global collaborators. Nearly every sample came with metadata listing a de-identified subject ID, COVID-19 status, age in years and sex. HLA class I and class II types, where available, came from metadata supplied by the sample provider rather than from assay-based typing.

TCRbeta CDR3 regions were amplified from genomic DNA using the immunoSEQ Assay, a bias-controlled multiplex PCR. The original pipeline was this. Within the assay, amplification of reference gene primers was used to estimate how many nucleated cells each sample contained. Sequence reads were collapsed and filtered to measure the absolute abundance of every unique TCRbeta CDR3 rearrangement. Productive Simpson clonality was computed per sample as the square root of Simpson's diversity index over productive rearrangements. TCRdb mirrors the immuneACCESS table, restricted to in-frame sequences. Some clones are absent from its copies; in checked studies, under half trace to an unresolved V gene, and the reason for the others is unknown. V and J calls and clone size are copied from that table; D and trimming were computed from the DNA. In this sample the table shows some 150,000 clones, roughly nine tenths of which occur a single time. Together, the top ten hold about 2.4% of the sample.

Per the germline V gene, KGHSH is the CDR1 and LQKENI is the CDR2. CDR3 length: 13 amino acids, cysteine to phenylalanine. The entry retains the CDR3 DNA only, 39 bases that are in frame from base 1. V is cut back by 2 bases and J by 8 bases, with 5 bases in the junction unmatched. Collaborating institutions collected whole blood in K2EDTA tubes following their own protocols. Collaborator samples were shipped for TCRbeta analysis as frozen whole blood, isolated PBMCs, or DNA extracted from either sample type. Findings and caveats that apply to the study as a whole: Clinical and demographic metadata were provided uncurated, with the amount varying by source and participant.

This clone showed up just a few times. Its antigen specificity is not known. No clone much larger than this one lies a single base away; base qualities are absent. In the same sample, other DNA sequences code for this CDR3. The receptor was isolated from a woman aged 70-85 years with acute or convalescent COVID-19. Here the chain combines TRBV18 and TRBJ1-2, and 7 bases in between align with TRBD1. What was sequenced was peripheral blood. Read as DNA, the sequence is TGTGCCAGCTCACCAGACAGGGCTGGCGGCTACACCTTC. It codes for CASSPDRAGGYTF.